The 21 T cell receptor beta chains reported below all come from one sample, sequenced in a study of cytomegalovirus exposure and HLA in healthy donors. The PCR was carried out with 60 Vbeta primers and 13 Jbeta primers. This table comes from immunoSEQ multiplex PCR, and its TCRdb copy is limited to in-frame clones, with some not included. The table has about 140,000 clones, over 60% seen once. Sequencing used PBMCs. The source is a male donor in good health and CMV-seropositive.

The rearrangement joins TRBV7-9 to TRBJ1-3, with 7 bases matching TRBD1. With V trimmed by 1 base and J by 1 base, 10 bases remained unmatched. The germline V gene has CDR1 SEHNR and CDR2 FQNEAQ (reference sequence). The CDR3 is made up of 18 amino acids. This CDR3 reads CASSLGSGTVLSGNTIYF. In DNA, the CDR3 is TGTGCCAGCAGCTTAGGCTCAGGGACAGTTCTGTCTGGAAACACCATATATTTT.

The rearrangement uses TRBV18 and TRBJ2-1; weak D call: TRBD1 (6 bases). Trimming removed 5 bases from V and 0 bases from J, with 17 bases in between. The germline V gene has CDR1 KGHSH and CDR2 LQKENI. The CDR3 runs to 17 residues. CDR3 sequence: CASSTPRGQSSYNEQFF. The CDR3 region has the DNA TGTGCCAGCTCAACCCCACGAGGACAGAGCTCCTACAATGAGCAGTTCTTC. Supplemented by reference TRBV18 and TRBJ2-1, the full variable domain reads NAGVMQNPRHLVRRRGQEARLRCSPMKGHSHVYWYRQLPEEGLKFMVYLQKENIIDESGMPKERFSAEFPKEGPSILRIQQVVRGDSAAYFCASSTPRGQSSYNEQFFGPGTRLTVL.

This clone occurred a few times. The genes are TRBV30 and TRBJ1-6; 7 positions agree with TRBD1. Germline assignment: CDR1 GTSNPN and CDR2 SVGIG (reference sequence). Trimming at V came to 6 bases and at J to 0 bases, leaving 14 bases not matched to a gene. This CDR3 has 18 amino acids. The CDR3 is CACSPDRFASSYNSPLHF. CDR3 in DNA: TGTGCCTGTTCCCCGGACAGGTTCGCTAGCTCCTATAATTCACCCCTCCACTTT.

The chain carries TRBV14 and TRBJ1-4, with D maybe TRBD1 (5 bases). With 1 base removed from V and 6 bases from J, the gap between germline ends came to 6 bases. The CDR3 runs to 13 residues. Looked up from germline, CDR1 is SGHDN and CDR2 is FVKESK. The CDR3 region is CASSQVRDEKLFF. CDR3 sequence (DNA): TGTGCCAGCAGCCAAGTCAGGGATGAAAAACTGTTTTTT.

This chain joins TRBV7-2 and TRBJ2-3; perhaps TRBD2 as D (6 bases). Germline CDR1 and CDR2: SGHTA and FQGNSA. V was clipped by 4 bases and J by 5 bases, with 10 bases between them. This CDR3 contains 13 residues. The CDR3 DNA reads TGTGCCAGCAGCTCTACGCGGGGAGATACGCAGTATTTT. Translating gives CASSSTRGDTQYF. The full variable domain, with the rest looked up from reference TRBV7-2 and TRBJ2-3, is GAGVSQSPSNKVTEKGKDVELRCDPISGHTALYWYRQSLGQGLEFLIYFQGNSAPDKSGLPSDRFSAERTGGSVSTLTIQRTQQEDSAVYLCASSSTRGDTQYFGPGTRLTVL.

The chain uses TRBV5-1 and TRBJ2-5; no clear D gene. With the DNA end fitting TRBJ2-7 better, the J assignment may be wrong. The CDR3 loop spans 12 amino acids. From germline, CDR1 is SGHRS and CDR2 YFSETQ. CDR3 residues: CASSFGEVEQYF. Here the CDR3 DNA reads TGCGCCAGCAGCTTCGGTGAGGTCGAGCAGTACTTC.

The V call is TRBV27, the J call TRBJ1-2; perhaps TRBD1 as D (5 bases). This CDR3 spans 13 amino acids. Germline V gene lookup returns CDR1 MNHEY and CDR2 SMNVEV (reference sequence). The V end lost 10 bases, the J end lost 7 bases, and 19 bases lay between the germline ends. CDR3 region: CATQSGTGTGYTF. DNA for the CDR3: TGTGCCACCCAGAGCGGGACGGGAACTGGCTACACCTTC.

The chain joins TRBV18 to TRBJ2-7; maybe TRBD1 (5 bases). Between the trimmed V and J ends, which lost 2 bases and 4 bases, there was a span of 15 bases. Germline V CDR1 and CDR2: KGHSH, LQKENI. The CDR3 has 15 amino acids. The CDR3 DNA sequence: TGTGCCAGCTCACCAAGGCAGGGTATACAATACGAGCAGTACTTC. This translates into CASSPRQGIQYEQYF.

The V and J genes are TRBV19 and TRBJ1-5, with 9 bases fitting TRBD1. Looked up from germline, CDR1 is LNHDA and CDR2 is SQIVND (reference sequence). V trimming: 5 bases; J trimming: 0 bases; junction bases outside the gene matches: 11. The CDR3 sequence is 18 residues long. The CDR3 DNA reads as TGTGCCAGTAGTCTCCGGGACAGGGCTACTTATAGCAATCAGCCCCAGCATTTT. It yields the protein CASSLRDRATYSNQPQHF.

The chain uses TRBV5-1 and TRBJ1-1; D possibly corresponds to TRBD1 (6 bases). Germline-derived CDR1 and CDR2 are SGHRS and YFSETQ. The V end lost 1 base, the J end lost 4 bases, and 14 bases lay between the germline ends. CDR3 length equals 15 residues. In DNA form, the CDR3 reads TGCGCCAGCAGCTTGTGGGGGGGCGAGGGCACTGAAGCTTTCTTT. Residues: CASSLWGGEGTEAFF. Combining the CDR3 with reference TRBV5-1 and TRBJ1-1 gives the whole variable domain KAGVTQTPRYLIKTRGQQVTLSCSPISGHRSVSWYQQTPGQGLQFLFEYFSETQRNKGNFPGRFSGRQFSNSRSEMNVSTLELGDSALYLCASSLWGGEGTEAFFGQGTRLTVV.

This clone is a singleton in its sample. This chain joins TRBV19 and TRBJ2-5; possible D gene TRBD2, 5 bases. Per the germline V gene, CDR1 is LNHDA and CDR2 is SQIVND (reference sequence). V dropped 3 bases and J dropped 3 bases, with 11 bases sitting between them. The CDR3 spans 14 residues. CDR3: CASSIGSGKETQYF. The CDR3 nucleotides read TGTGCCAGTAGTATCGGCTCGGGGAAAGAGACCCAGTACTTC. The full variable domain, completed using reference TRBV19 and TRBJ2-5, is DGGITQSPKYLFRKEGQNVTLSCEQNLNHDAMYWYRQDPGQGLRLIYYSQIVNDFQKGDIAEGYSVSREKKESFPLTVTSAQKNPTAFYLCASSIGSGKETQYFGPGTRLLVL.

The genes are TRBV9 and TRBJ2-2; D remains unclear. Looked up from germline, CDR1 is SGDLS and CDR2 is YYNGEE. CDR3 length: 15 amino acids. The V end was cut by 4 bases, the J end by 6 bases, with 16 bases between. This chain's CDR3 is CASSSDVRKAGELFF. Here the CDR3 DNA reads TGTGCCAGCAGCTCCGATGTGAGGAAGGCCGGGGAGCTGTTTTTT.

The V and J genes are TRBV5-4 and TRBJ2-7, with 7 bases that match TRBD1. Germline V gives CDR1 SGHNT, CDR2 YYREEE (reference sequence). With 4 bases clipped from V and 7 bases from J, the junction kept 11 bases outside the gene matches. The CDR3 runs 14 residues. In nucleotides, the CDR3 is TGTGCCAGCAGCCAGGCTGACAGGGTCTCGGAGCAGTACTTC. It encodes CASSQADRVSEQYF.

This clone was counted once. This chain connects TRBV6-5 to TRBJ2-2, with D perhaps matching TRBD1 (6 bases). CDR1 MNHEY and CDR2 SVGAGI come from the germline V gene. The V end was cut by 2 bases, the J end by 5 bases, with 12 bases between. The CDR3 totals 15 residues. In nucleotides, the CDR3 is TGTGCCAGCAGTTACATGCAGGGGTGGACCGGGGAGCTGTTTTTT. This gives the protein CASSYMQGWTGELFF.

The V and J genes are TRBV4-2 and TRBJ2-7, with TRBD2 identical over 10 bases. The ends lost 6 bases at V and 1 base at J; junction bases unmatched: 6. Germline lookup yields CDR1 LGHNA and CDR2 YNFKEQ. CDR3 size: 15 residues. The CDR3 loop reads CASRRLAGDSYEQYF. CDR3 coding DNA: TGTGCCAGCAGGCGCCTAGCGGGGGATTCCTACGAGCAGTACTTC.

The rearrangement joins TRBV30 to TRBJ1-5, with 8 bases that match TRBD1. The germline gives CDR1 GTSNPN, CDR2 SVGIG (reference sequence). After removal of 2 bases from V and 6 bases from J, the junction contained 6 bases not matched to a gene. This CDR3 contains 14 residues. In nucleotides, the CDR3 is TGTGCCTGGAGTTCGGCAGGGGGCTCTCAGCCCCAGCATTTT. It encodes CAWSSAGGSQPQHF.

J is TRBJ1-1 and V is TRBV6-5; weak D call: TRBD1 (6 bases). Germline assignment: CDR1 MNHEY and CDR2 SVGAGI. Trimming pared 10 bases from V and 0 bases from J, leaving 12 bases between. CDR3 length equals 13 residues. CDR3 bases: TGTGCCATCGACAGGAGCTTGAACACTGAAGCTTTCTTT. Protein: CAIDRSLNTEAFF.

CDR3 amino acids: CASSPTGRTTEAFF. The CDR3 DNA is TGTGCCAGTAGCCCCACAGGGAGAACCACTGAAGCTTTCTTT. J is TRBJ1-1 and V is TRBV19; weak D call: TRBD1 (6 bases). The ends were cut back, 6 bases at V and 4 bases at J, with 15 bases in the middle. The CDR3 spans 14 residues. Per the germline V gene, CDR1 is LNHDA and CDR2 is SQIVND (reference sequence).

V usage is TRBV18 and J usage is TRBJ2-3; D possibly corresponds to TRBD2 (7 bases). V was shortened by 4 bases and J by 3 bases, with 14 bases between the two germline ends. Germline CDR1 is KGHSH and CDR2 is LQKENI. The CDR3 extends over 15 amino acids. The CDR3 DNA is TGTGCCAGCTCACGGGGGCTAGCGGAGACAGATACGCAGTATTTT. This encodes CASSRGLAETDTQYF.

The chain recombines TRBV5-4 with TRBJ2-1; TRBD1 might be the D (6 bases). The V end was cut by 2 bases, the J end by 6 bases, with 9 bases between. The CDR3 sequence is 13 residues long. CDR1 SGHNT and CDR2 YYREEE come from the germline V gene (reference sequence). The CDR3 DNA sequence: TGTGCCAGCAGCTTTCAGGGGAGCAATGAGCAGTTCTTC. Amino acids: CASSFQGSNEQFF.

Only a few counts were recorded for this clone. This specimen includes other DNA sequences encoding the same CDR3. CDR3 residues: CASSELAGGQETQYF. CDR3 bases: TGTGCCAGCAGTGAGTTAGCGGGAGGGCAAGAGACCCAGTACTTC. V is TRBV6-1 and J is TRBJ2-5, with 11 bases fitting TRBD2. This CDR3 has 15 residues. J lost 2 bases, V lost 3 bases, and 2 bases had no gene match. CDR1 and CDR2 (germline): MNHNS, SASEGT.